These T cell receptor beta chains were read from a single sample in a study of neurological immune-mediated disorders. TCRdb reprocessed the 5' RACE reads via MiXCR and lists one record per CDR3 protein. The data contain more than 45,000 distinct CDR3 sequences, 10% of them singletons. Sequenced input: PBMCs. The receptors were sampled from a woman in her forties with HTLV-1-associated myelopathy (HAM/TSP). CDR3s include the opening cysteine and the closing phenylalanine or tryptophan. The D gene is left open where the match is weak. Clone size, where shown, is once, few, many, or a class for clones that have expanded.

>TRBD1|TRBJ2-2|TRBV28|-
CASSRRDRGRGELFF
TGTGCCAGCAGCCGCCGGGACAGGGGACGCGGGGAGCTGTTTTTT
>-|TRBJ1-1|TRBV5-5|few
CASSFLSGYGAEAFF
TGTGCCAGCAGCTTTCTATCGGGGTATGGGGCTGAAGCTTTCTTT
>-|TRBJ1-5|TRBV5-1|few
CASSLSLNQPQHF
TGCGCCAGCAGCTTGAGCCTGAATCAGCCCCAGCATTTT
>TRBD2|TRBJ2-5|TRBV7-2|many
CASSRGLAGGRRETQYF
TGTGCCAGCAGCCGGGGACTAGCGGGGGGGCGGCGAGAGACCCAGTACTTC
>TRBD2|TRBJ2-3|TRBV5-1|many
CASSSTLGNLAGNTDTQYF
TGCGCCAGCAGCTCCACTCTAGGGAACCTAGCGGGGAACACAGATACGCAGTATTTT
>-|TRBJ2-3|TRBV9|many
CASSVAPGRTTDTQYF
TGTGCCAGCAGCGTAGCCCCCGGACGAACCACAGATACGCAGTATTTT
>TRBD2|TRBJ2-7|TRBV4-1|-
CASSTGEDSGFYEQYF
TGCGCCAGCAGCACCGGAGAGGATAGCGGGTTTTACGAGCAGTACTTC
>-|TRBJ1-2|TRBV4-1|many
CASSQFGGIDGYTF
TGCGCCAGCAGCCAATTTGGAGGGATTGATGGCTACACCTTC
>TRBD1|TRBJ2-7|TRBV20-1|many
CSARRGQESYEQYF
TGCAGTGCTAGGAGGGGACAGGAGTCGTACGAGCAGTACTTC
>TRBD1|TRBJ1-1|TRBV29-1|many
CSAGQVNTEAFF
TGCAGCGCTGGACAGGTGAACACTGAAGCTTTCTTT
>-|TRBJ2-1|TRBV12-3/TRBV12-4|many
CASSLENSYNEQFF
TGTGCCAGCAGTTTAGAGAACTCCTACAATGAGCAGTTCTTC
>TRBD1|TRBJ2-7|TRBV5-1|many
CASSAQTGAVEEQYF
TGCGCCAGCTCGGCACAGACAGGGGCGGTGGAGGAGCAGTACTTC
>-|TRBJ1-5|TRBV4-3|-
CASSQDSGINQPQHF
TGCGCCAGCAGCCAAGATAGTGGTATCAATCAGCCCCAGCATTTT
>-|TRBJ2-2|TRBV6-2/TRBV6-3|many
CASTDSSHFTGELFF
TGTGCCAGCACCGACTCGAGTCACTTCACCGGGGAGCTGTTTTTT
>-|TRBJ2-5|TRBV29-1|many
CSGGLERETQYF
TGCAGCGGAGGACTCGAGCGAGAGACCCAGTACTTC
>-|TRBJ2-4|TRBV5-6|many
CASSLGQWDIQYF
TGTGCCAGCAGCTTGGGCCAGTGGGACATTCAGTACTTC
>TRBD2|TRBJ2-7|TRBV4-3|many
CASSQAYGGAGDPFEQYF
TGCGCCAGCAGCCAAGCCTACGGAGGGGCGGGGGATCCCTTCGAGCAGTACTTC
>-|TRBJ1-2|TRBV5-6|many
CASSPPISQGAFNYGYTF
TGTGCCAGCAGCCCCCCTATATCACAGGGAGCATTTAACTATGGCTACACCTTC
>-|TRBJ1-4|TRBV29-1|few
CSVAGDQEKLFF
TGCAGCGTTGCGGGGGATCAAGAAAAACTGTTTTTT
>-|TRBJ2-7|TRBV4-2|-
CASSQVWAGRTSYEQYF
TGTGCCAGCAGCCAAGTCTGGGCAGGGCGTACCTCCTACGAGCAGTACTTC
>-|TRBJ1-3|TRBV5-1|many
CASSLPSNTIYF
TGCGCCAGCAGCTTGCCGTCGAACACCATATATTTT
>TRBD1|TRBJ1-2|TRBV5-5|many
CASSRRTGEVGSYTF
TGTGCCAGCAGCCGGAGGACAGGGGAGGTCGGTAGCTACACCTTC
>TRBD1|TRBJ2-2|TRBV25-1|many
CASGRQGTETGELFF
TGTGCCAGCGGTCGACAGGGAACGGAGACCGGGGAGCTGTTTTTT
>-|TRBJ1-1|TRBV12-3/TRBV12-4|many
CASSGGWNTEAFF
TGTGCCAGCAGCGGGGGATGGAACACTGAAGCTTTCTTT
>-|TRBJ1-5|TRBV5-1|many
CASSLGRWDQPQHF
TGCGCCAGCAGCTTAGGACGATGGGATCAGCCCCAGCATTTT
>-|TRBJ2-3|TRBV10-3|many
CAISESQGQGRTDTQYF
TGTGCCATCAGTGAGTCTCAAGGGCAGGGGCGCACAGATACGCAGTATTTT
>TRBD1|TRBJ2-5|TRBV11-2|-
CASSPFRDRKETQYF
TGTGCCAGCAGCCCCTTCCGGGACAGGAAAGAGACCCAGTACTTC
>TRBD1|TRBJ1-1|TRBV5-1|many
CATKKETGTGITEAFF
TGCGCCACCAAAAAGGAGACCGGGACAGGGATCACTGAAGCTTTCTTT
>TRBD1|TRBJ2-3|TRBV7-9|many
CASSVTGEMGTDTQYF
TGTGCCAGCAGCGTCACAGGGGAGATGGGCACAGATACGCAGTATTTT
>TRBD2|TRBJ2-3|TRBV4-1|few
CASSQDRGGGAPDTQYF
TGCGCCAGCAGCCAAGATCGGGGCGGGGGGGCCCCAGATACGCAGTATTTT
>-|TRBJ2-3|TRBV20-1|many
CSATGPGGGGDPGPDTQYF
TGCAGTGCCACCGGCCCCGGAGGGGGGGGGGACCCCGGGCCAGATACGCAGTATTTT
>TRBD1|TRBJ1-2|TRBV5-5|many
CASSLDRGLYGYTF
TGTGCCAGCAGCTTGGACAGGGGGCTTTATGGCTACACCTTC
>-|TRBJ2-1|TRBV2|many
CATLEEESVDEQFF
TGTGCCACCCTGGAAGAAGAAAGCGTGGATGAGCAGTTCTTC
>-|TRBJ1-1|TRBV6-5|many
CASSLFGTGNTEAFF
TGTGCCAGCAGTCTCTTCGGGACGGGGAACACTGAAGCTTTCTTT
>-|TRBJ1-5|TRBV6-2/TRBV6-3|many
CASSYEDRQDQPQHF
TGTGCCAGCAGTTACGAGGACCGCCAGGATCAGCCCCAGCATTTT
>-|TRBJ2-3|TRBV11-3|few
CASSPFGGPMNTQYF
TGTGCCAGCAGCCCATTCGGGGGGCCTATGAATACGCAGTATTTT
>-|TRBJ1-1|TRBV12-3/TRBV12-4|many
CASGWRGANTEAFF
TGTGCCAGCGGTTGGAGGGGGGCGAACACTGAAGCTTTCTTT
>-|TRBJ1-1|TRBV5-5|many
CASSHGTGNTEAFF
TGTGCCAGCAGTCACGGGACGGGGAACACTGAAGCTTTCTTT
>TRBD2|TRBJ2-5|TRBV20-1|many
CSGELAGVETQYF
TGCAGTGGCGAACTAGCGGGGGTAGAGACCCAGTACTTC
>-|TRBJ1-1|TRBV5-1|many
CASSFRVRNTEAFF
TGCGCCAGCAGCTTCAGGGTGAGGAACACTGAAGCTTTCTTT
>-|TRBJ1-3|TRBV6-6|many
CASSYPLSRQAQVPSGNTIYF
TGTGCCAGCAGTTACCCGCTAAGTCGACAGGCCCAAGTACCCTCTGGAAACACCATATATTTT
>-|TRBJ2-1|TRBV9|many
CASSVWWGGGNEQFF
TGTGCCAGCAGCGTTTGGTGGGGGGGCGGTAATGAGCAGTTCTTC
>TRBD2|TRBJ2-1|TRBV6-5|many
CASSSPRTSGFNEQFF
TGTGCCAGCAGTTCCCCCCGGACTAGCGGATTCAATGAGCAGTTCTTC
>TRBD1|TRBJ2-7|TRBV5-1|many
CASGTGGVPEQYF
TGCGCCAGTGGGACAGGGGGCGTACCGGAGCAGTACTTC
>-|TRBJ1-2|TRBV3-1|many
CASSQERTASGYTF
TGTGCCAGCAGCCAAGAGAGGACAGCAAGTGGCTACACCTTC
>-|TRBJ1-2|TRBV12-3/TRBV12-4|many
CASSFPSAYGYTF
TGTGCCAGCAGTTTTCCCAGCGCCTATGGCTACACCTTC
>TRBD2|TRBJ2-7|TRBV6-6|many
CASKLLAGLYEQYF
TGTGCCAGCAAGCTTCTAGCGGGGTTATACGAGCAGTACTTC
>TRBD1|TRBJ1-2|TRBV5-1|many
CASSLALQGASDGYTF
TGCGCCAGCAGCTTGGCCTTACAGGGGGCGAGTGATGGCTACACCTTC
>TRBD2|TRBJ2-7|TRBV7-2|many
CASSLAGGVSYEQYF
TGTGCCAGCAGCTTAGCTGGGGGGGTCTCCTACGAGCAGTACTTC
>-|TRBJ2-3|TRBV10-3|many
CAIGTSKTGVRTDTQYF
TGTGCCATCGGGACTTCGAAGACCGGGGTTCGCACAGATACGCAGTATTTT
>TRBD1|TRBJ2-1|TRBV25-1|many
CASSDRDRGSNEQFF
TGTGCCAGCAGTGACCGGGACAGGGGGTCCAATGAGCAGTTCTTC